Listed here are 28 T cell receptor beta chains from one sample, sequenced in a study of cytomegalovirus exposure and HLA in healthy donors. Primers included in the PCR were 60 Vbeta and 13 Jbeta primers. Assay: immunoSEQ multiplex PCR; the TCRdb copy retains only in-frame clones and omits some. The sample carries about 150,000 clones, 76% recorded once. The sample taken for sequencing was PBMCs. All receptors come from a female donor in good health and CMV-seropositive.

This clone has only a few counts. The chain carries TRBV10-1 and TRBJ2-2, with 8 bases aligning to TRBD1. The CDR3 has 14 residues. V trimming: 6 bases; J trimming: 5 bases; junction bases outside the gene matches: 5. Germline CDR1 WNHNN, CDR2 SYGVQD (reference sequence). The CDR3 DNA sequence: TGCGCCAGCAGCGGACAGGGCCAGACCGGGGAGCTGTTTTTT. It encodes CASSGQGQTGELFF.

The J gene is TRBJ1-2, the V gene TRBV7-3, with no clear D. V was cut by 0 bases and J by 8 bases, with 13 bases left in between. The CDR3 is 14 residues long. From germline, CDR1 is SGHTA and CDR2 FQGTGA. The CDR3 region is CASSLTRSTGGYTF. The CDR3 nucleotides read TGTGCCAGCAGCTTAACACGGAGCACGGGGGGCTACACCTTC.

The chain is built from TRBV28 and TRBJ1-2; maybe TRBD1 (6 bases). V lost 4 bases and J 3 bases, leaving 12 bases between the germline ends. This CDR3 comprises 14 residues. CDR1 is MDHEN, CDR2 SYDVKM, per germline. CDR3: CASSSHSGDYGYTF. In DNA, the CDR3 is TGTGCCAGCAGTTCGCACTCAGGGGACTATGGCTACACCTTC.

The chain couples TRBV7-2 to TRBJ1-2; D may be TRBD1 (6 bases). V lost 2 bases to trimming and J lost 2 bases, with 15 bases between them. The CDR3 has 16 amino acids. Looked up from germline, CDR1 is SGHTA and CDR2 is FQGNSA. The DNA of the CDR3 is TGTGCCAGCAGCTTAACCACCGGACAGTCAAACTATGGCTACACCTTC. Amino acid sequence: CASSLTTGQSNYGYTF.

This clone occurred a few times. V is TRBV28 and J is TRBJ2-7; possibly TRBD1 for D (6 bases). CDR3 size: 13 residues. CDR1 and CDR2 from the germline V gene are MDHEN and SYDVKM. Trimming cost V 6 bases and J 4 bases, with 13 bases left between them. In DNA, the CDR3 is TGTGCCAGCAGGGACAGTGGGAGTTACGAGCAGTACTTC. Protein: CASRDSGSYEQYF.

The chain is built from TRBV9 and TRBJ2-6; TRBD1 aligns across 11 bases. Germline V gives CDR1 SGDLS, CDR2 YYNGEE. The trim removed 0 bases at V and 3 bases at J, leaving 5 bases unmatched. The CDR3 runs 18 residues. The CDR3 loop reads CASSVAGQGGGGANVLTF. The CDR3 region has the DNA TGTGCCAGCAGCGTAGCGGGACAGGGGGGCGGTGGGGCCAACGTCCTGACTTTC.

The chain employs TRBV7-8 and TRBJ1-6, with D maybe TRBD1 (6 bases). Per germline, CDR1 SGHVS and CDR2 FQNEAQ. The V and J ends lost 5 bases and 7 bases respectively, with 12 bases between them. CDR3 size: 14 residues. The CDR3 is CASSRTGSNSPLHF. The CDR3 DNA sequence: TGTGCCAGCAGCAGAACAGGGTCAAATTCACCCCTCCACTTT. The complete variable domain, with remaining parts taken from reference TRBV7-8 and TRBJ1-6, reads GAGVSQSPRYKVAKRGQDVALRCDPISGHVSLFWYQQALGQGPEFLTYFQNEAQLDKSGLPSDRFFAERPEGSVSTLKIQRTQQEDSAVYLCASSRTGSNSPLHFGNGTRLTVT.

The rearrangement links TRBV7-8 to TRBJ1-2; possible D gene TRBD1, 5 bases. Germline values: CDR1 SGHVS, CDR2 FQNEAQ. The V end was cut by 3 bases, the J end by 2 bases, with 7 bases between. This CDR3 spans 13 amino acids. For the CDR3, the DNA is TGTGCCAGCAGCTTTACAGGAAACTATGGCTACACCTTC. This gives the protein CASSFTGNYGYTF.

The chain links TRBV4-2 to TRBJ2-1, with 8 bases identical to TRBD2. The trim removed 0 bases at V and 9 bases at J, leaving 13 bases unmatched. Germline V gene sequence: CDR1 LGHNA, CDR2 YNFKEQ. The CDR3 contains 17 residues. The CDR3 loop reads CASSQDVFMAGGGEQFF. Written as DNA, the CDR3 is TGTGCCAGCAGCCAAGATGTATTCATGGCGGGGGGCGGTGAGCAGTTCTTC.

This chain joins TRBV7-2 and TRBJ2-2, with 9 bases fitting TRBD2. Germline loops: CDR1 SGHTA, CDR2 FQGNSA. The CDR3 has 16 residues. The V gene end was trimmed by 2 bases and the J gene end by 7 bases; junction bases not matched to a gene: 8. The CDR3 loop is CASSLIGAGGVGELFF. CDR3 DNA: TGTGCCAGCAGCTTAATCGGAGCGGGGGGTGTCGGGGAGCTGTTTTTT. Based on the CDR3 plus reference TRBV7-2 and TRBJ2-2, the full variable domain is GAGVSQSPSNKVTEKGKDVELRCDPISGHTALYWYRQSLGQGLEFLIYFQGNSAPDKSGLPSDRFSAERTGGSVSTLTIQRTQQEDSAVYLCASSLIGAGGVGELFFGEGSRLTVL.

This clone has more than one count but fewer than ten. V usage is TRBV28 and J usage is TRBJ1-6; TRBD1 is a possible D gene (6 bases). Germline assignment: CDR1 MDHEN and CDR2 SYDVKM. With 8 bases removed from V and 7 bases from J, the gap between germline ends came to 15 bases. The CDR3 is made up of 14 amino acids. CDR3 in DNA: TGTGCCAGCCTAACCCCGGGACAAAATTCACCCCTCCACTTT. Its protein is CASLTPGQNSPLHF.

J is TRBJ2-4 and V is TRBV9; the D gene is possibly TRBD1 (6 bases). The germline CDR1 and CDR2 sequences are SGDLS and YYNGEE. This CDR3 is 16 amino acids long. V dropped 1 base and J dropped 2 bases, with 13 bases sitting between them. CDR3 nucleotide sequence: TGTGCCAGCAGCGTACACTCACAGGGTACCAAAAACATTCAGTACTTC. It translates to CASSVHSQGTKNIQYF. Looking up the rest from reference TRBV9 and TRBJ2-4 gives the full variable domain: DSGVTQTPKHLITATGQRVTLRCSPRSGDLSVYWYQQSLDQGLQFLIQYYNGEERAKGNILERFSAQQFPDLHSELNLSSLELGDSALYFCASSVHSQGTKNIQYFGAGTRLSVL.

This chain joins TRBV4-1 and TRBJ2-7, with 11 bases fitting TRBD1. With V trimmed by 4 bases and J by 7 bases, 3 bases remained unmatched. Germline CDR1 MGHRA, CDR2 YSYEKL. This CDR3 is built from 13 residues. CDR3 loop: CASSRRDRGEQYF. The CDR3 nucleotides read TGCGCCAGCAGCCGCAGGGACAGGGGGGAGCAGTACTTC.

V and J are TRBV29-1 and TRBJ2-2; D gene unclear. The germline V gene has CDR1 SQVTM and CDR2 ANQGSEA. The CDR3 has 13 amino acids. V lost 2 bases and J lost 0, with 4 bases in between. The CDR3 region has the DNA TGCAGCGTTGAACCAGCGAACACCGGGGAGCTGTTTTTT. Amino acids: CSVEPANTGELFF.

The genes are TRBV19 and TRBJ1-5; TRBD1 might be the D (5 bases). The germline V gene encodes CDR1 LNHDA and CDR2 SQIVND (reference sequence). V gave up 6 bases and J gave up 2 bases, with 17 bases separating them. The CDR3 length is 16 residues. CDR3 amino acids: CASRGRGRWGNQPQHF. The CDR3 region has the DNA TGTGCCAGTAGAGGCCGGGGGAGATGGGGCAATCAGCCCCAGCATTTT.

The V and J genes are TRBV5-6 and TRBJ2-5; 10 positions agree with TRBD2. Germline V gene sequence: CDR1 SGHDT, CDR2 YYEEEE. The CDR3 contains 17 residues. V trimming: 3 bases; J trimming: 2 bases; junction bases outside the gene matches: 10. The CDR3 nucleotides are TGTGCCAGCAGCTGGGCGGCTAGCGGGGGATTTCAAGAGACCCAGTACTTC. Its protein product is CASSWAASGGFQETQYF.

The chain carries TRBV19 and TRBJ2-7, with 9 bases aligning to TRBD2. Trimming cost V 6 bases and J 6 bases; bases outside gene matches: 6. This CDR3 has 13 residues. Germline CDR1 is LNHDA and CDR2 is SQIVND (reference sequence). The CDR3 here is CASRVAGVSEQYF. Here the CDR3 DNA reads TGTGCCAGTAGAGTAGCGGGAGTATCCGAGCAGTACTTC.

V gene TRBV5-4 combines with J gene TRBJ1-2, with 10 bases matching TRBD1. V lost 0 bases and J lost 3; bases outside the gene matches: 5. CDR1 is SGHNT and CDR2 is YYREEE in the germline V gene (reference sequence). The CDR3 is 16 residues long. Here the CDR3 DNA reads TGTGCCAGCAGCTTGGCCCCGGGACAGGGGTACTATGGCTACACCTTC. Its protein is CASSLAPGQGYYGYTF.

The V and J genes are TRBV28 and TRBJ2-5; 8 nucleotides match TRBD1. V was clipped by 4 bases and J by 5 bases; unmatched bases: 9. The CDR3 runs to 15 residues. CDR1 is MDHEN, CDR2 SYDVKM, per germline. The CDR3 here is CASSSNRGKWETQYF. The CDR3 DNA sequence: TGTGCCAGCAGTTCTAACAGGGGGAAATGGGAGACCCAGTACTTC.

V gene TRBV5-1 combines with J gene TRBJ2-5; TRBD2 matches 7 bases. This CDR3 has 15 amino acids. Looked up from germline, CDR1 is SGHRS and CDR2 is YFSETQ. J gave up 2 bases and V 0 bases, and 4 bases lay outside the gene matches. CDR3 in amino acids: CASSLAGTTQETQYF. DNA of the CDR3: TGCGCCAGCAGCTTGGCCGGGACTACACAAGAGACCCAGTACTTC. The full variable domain, its missing parts supplied by reference TRBV5-1 and TRBJ2-5, is KAGVTQTPRYLIKTRGQQVTLSCSPISGHRSVSWYQQTPGQGLQFLFEYFSETQRNKGNFPGRFSGRQFSNSRSEMNVSTLELGDSALYLCASSLAGTTQETQYFGPGTRLLVL.

As regards this clone: Other DNA sequences from this sample encode an identical CDR3 as well. The chain couples TRBV5-1 to TRBJ2-5; 7 bases match TRBD1. Germline V gene lookup returns CDR1 SGHRS and CDR2 YFSETQ. V gave up 0 bases and J gave up 2 bases; unmatched junction bases: 1. This CDR3 has 14 amino acids. This chain's CDR3 is CASSLGTGQETQYF. CDR3 coding DNA: TGCGCCAGCAGCTTGGGGACAGGACAAGAGACCCAGTACTTC.

J is TRBJ1-3 and V is TRBV30, with 8 bases aligning to TRBD1. The CDR3 totals 15 residues. CDR1 and CDR2 (germline): GTSNPN, SVGIG (reference sequence). V lost 2 bases, J lost 5 bases, and 8 bases stayed unmatched. DNA for the CDR3: TGTGCCTGGAGTCTACTCGGACAGGGTAGAAACACCATATATTTT. This encodes CAWSLLGQGRNTIYF. Full variable domain (outside the CDR3, taken from reference TRBV30 and TRBJ1-3): SQTIHQWPATLVQPVGSPLSLECTVEGTSNPNLYWYRQAAGRGLQLLFYSVGIGQISSEVPQNLSASRPQDRQFILSSKKLLLSDSGFYLCAWSLLGQGRNTIYFGEGSWLTVV.

The V and J genes are TRBV25-1 and TRBJ1-5; 10 nucleotides agree with TRBD1. From germline, CDR1 is MGHDK and CDR2 SYGVNS. This CDR3 contains 18 residues. Germline trimming cut 5 bases from V and 4 bases from J; bases unmatched to any gene: 14. The CDR3 here is CASSPRGKDRGRNQPQHF. DNA for the CDR3: TGTGCCAGCAGTCCTCGAGGAAAAGACAGGGGGCGAAATCAGCCCCAGCATTTT.

This clone showed up just once. V is TRBV6-4 and J is TRBJ2-1; D is possibly TRBD2 (6 bases). This CDR3 region has 14 residues. V shed 4 bases and J shed 5 bases, with 12 bases lying between them. The germline V gene encodes CDR1 MRHNA and CDR2 SNTAGT. The CDR3 protein is CASSGLGGNNEQFF. CDR3 DNA: TGTGCCAGCAGTGGTCTGGGCGGGAACAATGAGCAGTTCTTC.

The rearrangement joins TRBV18 to TRBJ2-3, with 10 bases fitting TRBD2. J gave up 2 bases and V 4 bases, and 3 bases lay outside the gene matches. CDR3 length equals 15 residues. Germline V lookup: CDR1 KGHSH, CDR2 LQKENI. CDR3 amino acids: CASSLAGGITDTQYF. Here the CDR3 DNA reads TGTGCCAGCTCACTAGCGGGAGGTATCACAGATACGCAGTATTTT.

The chain uses TRBV7-2 and TRBJ2-5; TRBD1 agrees at 9 bases. The V gene end was trimmed by 2 bases and the J gene end by 5 bases; junction bases not matched to a gene: 9. CDR1 SGHTA and CDR2 FQGNSA come from the germline V gene. This CDR3 has 16 residues. DNA for the CDR3: TGTGCCAGCAGCTTACACCGGGACAGGGTGAGGGAGACCCAGTACTTC. Encoded protein: CASSLHRDRVRETQYF.

The V call is TRBV18, the J call TRBJ2-7; 11 nucleotides agree with TRBD2. V dropped 3 bases and J dropped 1; count of bases not matched to a gene: 5. The CDR3 totals 16 residues. Germline lookup yields CDR1 KGHSH and CDR2 LQKENI. The CDR3 DNA follows: TGTGCCAGCTCACCCTTAGCGGGAGGGGGATCCTACGAGCAGTACTTC. This gives the protein CASSPLAGGGSYEQYF.

In its sample, this clone was seen a few times. The V and J genes are TRBV6-5 and TRBJ1-1; tentatively, D is TRBD1 (6 bases). Germline assignment: CDR1 MNHEY and CDR2 SVGAGI. The germline V and J ends were trimmed by 6 bases and 3 bases, with 17 bases remaining between them. This CDR3 contains 15 residues. CDR3 sequence reads: CASSNLVGGYTEAFF. CDR3 DNA: TGTGCCAGCAGCAACCTAGTAGGGGGTTACACTGAAGCTTTCTTT.